This T cell receptor beta chain was sequenced for a study of blood T cells in healthy people across ages. General study findings and limits: Naive T cell percentage and TCR beta diversity correlated strongly.

It was with a sample-barcoded 5' primer and a J-beta primer mix that a second PCR of about 6 to 12 cycles was run. Each CDR3 protein gets one entry after TCRdb re-called the 5' RACE reads with MiXCR. Of 600,000 to 1,000,000 distinct CDR3 sequences detected, about 62% appear once; the ten largest clones hold around 20%. CDR1 and CDR2 (germline): SGHKS, YYEKEE (reference sequence). The germline V and J ends were trimmed by 6 bases and 6 bases, with 13 bases remaining between them. This CDR3 region has 13 residues. The donors, healthy Caucasians from Russia, were aged about 6 to 95. The authors isolated at least 7 million PBMCs per sample. This clonotype came up a few times. Its antigen is currently unknown.

V usage is TRBV5-5 and J usage is TRBJ2-4, with a possible D match to TRBD2 (6 bases). This clonotype was obtained from a man aged 25-45 years in good health. Sequenced input: blood. The CDR3 region is CASTAGTPNIQYF. In nucleotides, the CDR3 is TGTGCCAGCACAGCGGGCACGCCAAACATTCAGTACTTC.